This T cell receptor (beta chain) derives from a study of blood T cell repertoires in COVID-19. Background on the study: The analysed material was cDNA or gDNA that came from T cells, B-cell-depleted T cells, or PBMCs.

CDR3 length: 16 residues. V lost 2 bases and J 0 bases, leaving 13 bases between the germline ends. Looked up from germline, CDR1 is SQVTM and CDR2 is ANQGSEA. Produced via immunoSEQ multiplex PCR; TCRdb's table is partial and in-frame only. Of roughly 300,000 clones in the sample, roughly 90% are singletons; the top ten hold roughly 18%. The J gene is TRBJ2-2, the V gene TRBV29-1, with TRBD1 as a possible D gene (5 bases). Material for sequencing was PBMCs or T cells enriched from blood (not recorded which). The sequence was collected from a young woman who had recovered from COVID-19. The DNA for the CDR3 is TGCAGCGTTGAAAGGGGCGTCTCAGCGAACACCGGGGAGCTGTTTTTT. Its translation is CSVERGVSANTGELFF.